This T cell receptor (beta chain) came from a study of CD8+ T cells in alopecia areata (dated by TCRdb to between 2018 and 2020). Regarding the research as a whole: Treated patients were enrolled in an open-label pilot trial of oral tofacitinib at 5 to 10 mg twice daily for moderate-to-severe alopecia areata. The RNA source kit depended on sample type: the PAXgene miRNA kit for fixed scalp, the miRNeasy kit for PBMCs, and the RNeasy kit for mouse skin. On the human side, TCRbeta sequencing was run on scalp tissue and on sorted CD4+ and CD8+ peripheral blood T cells from healthy controls and from alopecia areata patients with either patchy or totalis/universalis disease. Tofacitinib was administered for 6 to 18 months, and 6 months of follow-up off drug were then conducted to assess delayed response and recurrence. Patients on tofacitinib were biopsied at baseline and after 4 and 24 weeks of treatment, and several of the patients also had a later scalp biopsy. High-throughput TCRbeta sequencing was used to examine T cell clonal expansion in alopecia areata in both the C3H/HeJ mouse model and human patients. Scalp clonality was compared among normal scalp (n=4), patchy alopecia areata scalp (n=8), and alopecia totalis/universalis scalp (n=8). immunoSEQ multiplex PCR using 35 Vbeta forward primers and 13 Jbeta reverse primers was used to amplify TCRbeta CDR3 regions.

The time point label corresponds to: baseline before oral tofacitinib. From alopecia areata patients, peripheral blood was collected along with lesional scalp punch biopsies. After PBMCs were isolated by density centrifugation and stained for CD3, CD4 and CD8, a FACSAria was used to sort CD4+ and CD8+ T cells. The table lists this clone with a count of one. Its antigen is unknown. Per-base qualities were not stored, and no clone one base away is much larger. The library was prepared using the immunoSEQ multiplex PCR assay. RNA was extracted from all samples and reverse transcribed into cDNA as template for TCR sequencing. SuperScript III was used for first-strand cDNA synthesis, primed with a 2:1 mix of oligo-dT and random hexamers. A synthetic immune receptor repertoire was used to measure amplification bias, and any remaining bias was corrected computationally. In the source study's methods: Raw reads were preprocessed to remove errors, and CDR3 was defined by IMGT conventions from the conserved cysteine to phenylalanine. Clonality was calculated as 1 minus Shannon entropy normalized by log2 of the number of productive unique TCRs. CD4 or CD8 identity of scalp clones was inferred by cross-referencing scalp TCRbeta sequences with sorted blood CD4 and CD8 repertoires. TCRdb took over this immuneACCESS table, retaining in-frame rearrangements with V and J assigned. Such tables are incomplete; in checked studies, under half of the missing clones stem from an unresolved V gene, and the remainder is unexplained. V and J calls and clone size are those listed in that table; D and trimming were worked out from the DNA. Across this sample there are 150,000 to 200,000 clones, with approximately 56% seen only once. The top ten clonotypes cover roughly 14% of the sample.

Here is what the overall study found, with its caveats: Higher clonality and more expanded CD8+ clones were observed in lesional scalp than in normal scalp, particularly in alopecia totalis/universalis, a finding suggestive of antigenic drive. Scalp TCR repertoire analysis is complicated because resident alphabeta T cells in normal human skin are also sequenced, whereas mouse skin is dominated by gammadelta T cells. TCR sequences shared between patients were less clear than in mice, possibly partly because of HLA diversity in the patient population.

At the junction V is shortened by 0 bases and J by 10 bases, with 10 bases in between. The germline V gene sets CDR1 to LGHNA and CDR2 to YNFKEQ. Inclusive of the bounding cysteine and phenylalanine, the CDR3 is 13 residues long. CDR3 DNA is the only sequence kept; it has 39 bases, read in frame from the first base. The TCR sequence derives from a human donor with alopecia areata. The sample was CD4+ T cells sorted from blood, taken at week 0. The V and J genes are TRBV4-2 and TRBJ1-5; TRBD1 is a weak D gene call, 5 bases matching. The CDR3 loop reads CASSQDQGEPQHF. The DNA is as follows: TGTGCCAGCAGCCAAGATCAGGGAGAACCCCAGCATTTT.